The rows below give T cell receptor beta chains drawn from one sample of a study of blood T cell repertoires in COVID-19. The method was immunoSEQ multiplex PCR; TCRdb's version includes in-frame clones alone and lacks a portion of them. The sample lists some 160,000 clones, 88% occurring once. The sequenced sample was peripheral blood. The receptors shown here come from a man in his forties or fifties who had recovered from COVID-19. CDR3s include the opening cysteine and the closing phenylalanine or tryptophan. The D gene is left open where the match is weak. A clone size is listed for some rows: how often the clone was seen (once, few, many), or a class if it is expanded.

>-|-|TRBV11-3|TRBJ2-2|16
CASSLVGGTNTGELFF
TGTGCCAGCAGCTTAGTCGGGGGTACGAACACCGGGGAGCTGTTTTTT
>-|-|TRBV27|TRBJ2-3|14
CASSRQDTRDTQYF
TGTGCCAGCAGTCGCCAGGACACACGAGATACGCAGTATTTT
>-|TRBD1|TRBV7-2|TRBJ2-2|14
CASSGQANTGELFF
TGTGCCAGCAGCGGACAGGCGAACACCGGGGAGCTGTTTTTT
>-|-|TRBV28|TRBJ1-6|14
CASSLGQLNSPLHF
TGTGCCAGCAGTTTAGGACAGCTTAATTCACCCCTCCACTTT
>-|-|TRBV3-1/TRBV3-2|TRBJ1-1|16
CASSPFQTQGNTEAFF
TGTGCCAGCAGCCCTTTCCAAACACAGGGGAACACTGAAGCTTTCTTT
>-|TRBD1|TRBV11-2|TRBJ2-3|19
CASSLAYRGSEQGTDTQYF
TGTGCCAGCAGCTTAGCGTACAGGGGATCGGAGCAGGGCACAGATACGCAGTATTTT
>-|TRBD2|TRBV7-3|TRBJ2-2|18
CASSYPGLAGGNTGELFF
TGTGCCAGCAGCTATCCCGGACTAGCGGGAGGTAACACCGGGGAGCTGTTTTTT
>-|TRBD1|TRBV12-5|TRBJ2-7|16
CASGLVHGQGVDEQYF
TGTGCTAGTGGTTTGGTACACGGACAGGGAGTGGACGAGCAGTACTTC
>-|-|TRBV6-5|TRBJ2-1|13
CASSQRQGNEQFF
TGTGCCAGCAGCCAACGGCAGGGAAATGAGCAGTTCTTC
>once|TRBD2|TRBV7-2|TRBJ2-3|14
CASSRAGVTDTQYF
TGTGCCAGCAGCCGTGCGGGGGTCACAGATACGCAGTATTTT
>-|-|TRBV5-4|TRBJ2-7|14
CASSFDSLSYEQYF
TGTGCCAGCAGCTTTGACAGTCTTTCCTACGAGCAGTACTTC
>-|-|TRBV2|TRBJ2-1|12
CASRRSLNEQFF
TGTGCCAGCAGGAGGAGTCTAAATGAGCAGTTCTTC
>few|TRBD1|TRBV19|TRBJ2-2|15
CASSSRDRGTGELFF
TGTGCCAGTAGTAGCCGGGACAGGGGCACCGGGGAGCTGTTTTTT
>-|-|TRBV4-3|TRBJ1-1|15
CASSQGRGGNTEAFF
TGCGCCAGCAGCCAGGGTCGGGGGGGGAACACTGAAGCTTTCTTT
>-|-|TRBV6-2/TRBV6-3|TRBJ2-7|12
CASSYPYYEQYF
TGTGCCAGCAGTTACCCTTATTACGAGCAGTACTTC
>-|-|TRBV15|TRBJ1-5|13
CATRVKRGQPQHF
TGTGCCACCAGGGTGAAACGGGGGCAGCCCCAGCATTTT
>-|-|TRBV6-5|TRBJ1-2|13
CASILYTSYGYTF
TGTGCCAGCATTCTCTATACGAGCTATGGCTACACCTTC
>-|TRBD1|TRBV18|TRBJ2-7|15
CASSSSGTGGYEQYF
TGTGCCAGCTCATCTTCCGGGACAGGGGGGTACGAGCAGTACTTC
>-|TRBD1|TRBV4-1|TRBJ1-1|15
CASSNTGTVNTEAFF
TGCGCCAGCTCCAATACCGGGACAGTGAACACTGAAGCTTTCTTT
>-|-|TRBV19|TRBJ2-2|16
CASSIRRASGTGELFF
TGTGCCAGTAGTATCCGCAGGGCGAGTGGCACCGGGGAGCTGTTTTTT
>-|-|TRBV30|TRBJ1-5|12
CAWSIRGRPQHF
TGTGCCTGGAGTATAAGGGGAAGGCCCCAGCATTTT
>-|-|TRBV19|TRBJ1-2|14
CASSILPGLKGYTF
TGTGCCAGTAGTATCCTCCCAGGGCTGAAAGGCTACACCTTC
>-|-|TRBV27|TRBJ1-1|13
CASSLTRNTEAFF
TGTGCCAGCAGTCTCACAAGGAACACTGAAGCTTTCTTT
>-|-|TRBV15|TRBJ2-3|15
CATSRLQAGQDTQYF
TGTGCCACCAGCAGACTTCAGGCAGGGCAAGATACGCAGTATTTT
>-|TRBD1|TRBV6-5|TRBJ1-5|15
CASSFGTGGDQPQHF
TGTGCCAGCAGTTTTGGGACAGGGGGGGACCAGCCCCAGCATTTT
>once|-|TRBV18|TRBJ1-3|18
CASSPIPSTRTSGNTIYF
TGTGCCAGCTCACCGATCCCCTCAACCAGAACCTCTGGAAACACCATATATTTT
>-|TRBD1|TRBV9|TRBJ2-2|16
CASSVGGGGRTGELFF
TGTGCCAGCAGCGTAGGAGGGGGCGGGCGGACCGGGGAGCTGTTTTTT
>-|TRBD1|TRBV28|TRBJ2-7|13
CASSMDRVGEQYF
TGTGCCAGCAGTATGGACAGGGTTGGGGAGCAGTACTTC
>-|TRBD2|TRBV6-1|TRBJ2-1|15
CASSETLAGYNEQFF
TGTGCCAGCAGTGAAACCCTAGCGGGGTATAATGAGCAGTTCTTC
>-|-|TRBV10-2|TRBJ1-1|13
CASTRTEDTEAFF
TGCGCCAGCACCAGGACAGAGGACACTGAAGCTTTCTTT
>few|TRBD1|TRBV7-2|TRBJ1-6|14
CASSLRQGNSPLHF
TGTGCCAGCAGCTTACGACAGGGAAATTCACCCCTCCACTTT
>few|-|TRBV5-1|TRBJ2-2|14
CASSLNIRAGELFF
TGCGCCAGCAGCTTGAATATTAGAGCCGGGGAGCTGTTTTTT
>-|TRBD2|TRBV7-2|TRBJ2-3|12
CASSRGGRTQYF
TGTGCCAGCAGCCGGGGGGGTCGTACGCAGTATTTT
>-|TRBD1|TRBV5-1|TRBJ2-2|15
CASSLRTGDTGELFF
TGCGCCAGCAGCCTCCGGACAGGGGACACCGGGGAGCTGTTTTTT
>-|TRBD2|TRBV5-1|TRBJ2-2|15
CASSLAPSGTGELFF
TGCGCCAGCAGCTTGGCCCCTAGCGGCACCGGGGAGCTGTTTTTT
>-|-|TRBV5-4|TRBJ1-4|14
CASSVQGVGEKLFF
TGTGCCAGCAGCGTCCAGGGTGTCGGTGAAAAACTGTTTTTT
>-|TRBD1|TRBV7-2|TRBJ2-7|14
CASSVRTGDGEQYF
TGTGCCAGCAGCGTCCGGACAGGGGATGGGGAGCAGTACTTC
>-|TRBD1|TRBV19|TRBJ2-5|14
CASSTDREQETQYF
TGTGCCAGTAGTACGGACAGGGAACAAGAGACCCAGTACTTC
>-|TRBD1|TRBV10-3|TRBJ2-7|14
CAISEGQGAYEQYF
TGTGCCATCAGTGAGGGACAGGGAGCCTACGAGCAGTACTTC
>-|-|TRBV27|TRBJ1-1|16
CASNLLQTGGRVEAFF
TGTGCCAGCAACCTTCTACAGACGGGGGGAAGGGTTGAAGCTTTCTTT
>-|TRBD1|TRBV11-2|TRBJ1-2|18
CASSLGDRVWGTNYGYTF
TGTGCCAGCAGCTTAGGGGACAGGGTATGGGGCACTAACTATGGCTACACCTTC
>few|-|TRBV27|TRBJ2-1|17
CASSFRLVEGLSNEQFF
TGTGCCAGCAGTTTCCGACTAGTAGAGGGTTTATCCAATGAGCAGTTCTTC
>-|TRBD1|TRBV30|TRBJ1-5|13
CAWETGGNQPQHF
TGTGCCTGGGAGACAGGGGGTAATCAGCCCCAGCATTTT
>-|TRBD1|TRBV19|TRBJ1-6|16
CASSTTGTAHNSPLHF
TGTGCCAGTAGTACGACCGGGACAGCTCATAATTCACCCCTCCACTTT
>-|-|TRBV19|TRBJ1-5|14
CASSIDIGQQPQHF
TGTGCCAGTAGTATAGATATAGGACAACAGCCCCAGCATTTT
>-|-|TRBV28|TRBJ1-5|15
CASSLGGSRNQPQHF
TGTGCCAGCAGTTTAGGGGGGAGTAGGAATCAGCCCCAGCATTTT
>once|TRBD2|TRBV4-1|TRBJ2-1|15
CASSQVAGERNEQFF
TGCGCCAGCAGCCAAGTAGCGGGAGAACGCAATGAGCAGTTCTTC
>-|TRBD1|TRBV7-3|TRBJ1-3|13
CASSSERGQGMIF
TGTGCCAGCAGCTCGGAACGGGGACAGGGTATGATTTTT
>-|TRBD2|TRBV27|TRBJ2-1|14
CASRGTSGYNEQFF
TGTGCCAGCAGAGGCACTAGCGGATACAATGAGCAGTTCTTC
>once|-|TRBV2|TRBJ2-2|15
CASSEGGFGTGELFF
TGTGCCAGCAGTGAGGGCGGGTTCGGCACCGGGGAGCTGTTTTTT
>-|-|TRBV11-2|TRBJ2-1|15
CASSLWEGLPNEQFF
TGTGCCAGCAGCTTATGGGAAGGACTACCTAATGAGCAGTTCTTC
>-|TRBD2|TRBV2|TRBJ2-3|15
CASSPLAGDPDTQYF
TGTGCCAGCAGTCCACTAGCGGGAGACCCAGATACGCAGTATTTT
>-|-|TRBV19|TRBJ2-1|15
CASSNSRGFYNEQFF
TGTGCCAGTAGTAATTCGCGGGGTTTCTACAATGAGCAGTTCTTC
>-|-|TRBV9|TRBJ1-1|14
CASSVAGLPTEAFF
TGTGCCAGCAGCGTTGCCGGTCTGCCGACTGAAGCTTTCTTT
>few|-|TRBV29-1|TRBJ1-1|14
CSVEAQGLGTEAFF
TGCAGCGTTGAAGCGCAGGGTCTCGGCACTGAAGCTTTCTTT
>-|TRBD1|TRBV6-5|TRBJ1-5|13
CASATGSDQPQHF
TGTGCCAGCGCGACAGGGAGTGATCAGCCCCAGCATTTT
>-|-|TRBV19|TRBJ1-2|13
CASSSGLGRGYTF
TGTGCCAGTAGTTCCGGACTGGGGAGAGGCTACACCTTC
>-|-|TRBV11-2|TRBJ1-1|12
CASSPGTGGAFF
TGTGCCAGCAGCCCCGGAACCGGCGGAGCTTTCTTT
>once|TRBD1|TRBV7-2|TRBJ2-3|16
CASSARDRPSTDTQYF
TGTGCCAGCAGCGCTCGGGACAGACCTAGCACAGATACGCAGTATTTT